This T cell receptor beta chain was identified in a study of blood T cell repertoires in COVID-19. Study-level information: Sites in the United States, Italy and Spain provided acute and convalescent COVID-19 samples.

The authors' processing: Researchers report that nucleated cell counts were estimated from reference gene primer amplification. Data came from immunoSEQ multiplex PCR; TCRdb stores just in-frame clones and leaves some out. The D gene and trimming were derived from the DNA, and the V and J assignments and clone size from that table. The sample carries about 82,000 clones, about 78% recorded once. This clone appeared once. Those enrolled in Seattle joined during active infection and were followed longitudinally afterward. This receptor was obtained from a man aged 55 to 69 with COVID-19, enrolled during active disease. Material: peripheral blood.

DNA of the CDR3: TGTGCCAGCTCACCACTTCCCCCTACAGGAGTGAACACTGAAGCTTTCTTT. Translated, it gives CASSPLPPTGVNTEAFF. V and J are TRBV18 and TRBJ1-1; weak D call: TRBD1 (5 bases). Germline V CDR1 and CDR2: KGHSH, LQKENI. V shed 1 base and J shed 0 bases, with 15 bases lying between them. There are 17 residues in the CDR3.